This TCR beta chain originates from a study of radiation and T cells in renal cell carcinoma. For this clone: What it binds is unknown.

Time point reported: baseline pretreatment blood. Indicated treatment: 15 Gy SBRT to primary tumor, nephrectomy 4 weeks later. Blood was sampled at baseline, 2 weeks and 4 weeks after SBRT. The patient's renal cell carcinoma had clear cell pathology. V lost 2 bases, J lost 0 bases, and 5 bases stayed unmatched. This CDR3 is 19 amino acids long. Findings and limits, study-wide: Top tumor clonotypes rose in blood 2 weeks post-radiation, then contracted. Baseline intratumoral clonotype presence is unknown without pretreatment biopsies.

Sequenced by immunoSEQ multiplex PCR; TCRdb stores in-frame clones only, minus some. The repertoire holds 95,000 or so clones, with around 88% as singletons. The origin of this receptor is a man aged 50-59 years with renal cell carcinoma. The starting material was blood, obtained from a patient whose treatment included radiotherapy and nephrectomy. The chain carries TRBV23-1 and TRBJ2-1, with TRBD2 matching over 15 bases. TRBV23-1 is classed as an ORF, of uncertain function. The CDR3 DNA is TGCGCCAGCAGTCAAAGCGGGACTAGCGGGAGGTACTCCTACAATGAGCAGTTCTTC. Amino acids: CASSQSGTSGRYSYNEQFF.